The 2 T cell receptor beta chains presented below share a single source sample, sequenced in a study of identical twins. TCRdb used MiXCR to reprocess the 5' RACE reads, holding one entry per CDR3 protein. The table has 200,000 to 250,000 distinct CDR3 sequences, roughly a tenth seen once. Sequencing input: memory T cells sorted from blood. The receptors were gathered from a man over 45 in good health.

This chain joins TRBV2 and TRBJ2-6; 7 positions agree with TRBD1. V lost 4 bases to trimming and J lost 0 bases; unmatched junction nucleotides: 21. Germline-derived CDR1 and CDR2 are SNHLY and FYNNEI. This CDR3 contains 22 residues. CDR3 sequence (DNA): TGTGCCAGCAGTGGGCGACAGGGAACCGTTAGACTCCAGATCTCTGGGGCCAACGTCCTGACTTTC. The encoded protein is CASSGRQGTVRLQISGANVLTF.

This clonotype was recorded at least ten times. This CDR3 is CASSRGGIQGTDTQYF. The CDR3 DNA reads TGCGCCAGCAGCCGAGGGGGGATACAGGGCACAGATACGCAGTATTTT. The chain is built from TRBV4-3 and TRBJ2-3; the D call may be TRBD1 or TRBD2 (6 bases each). The germline V gene has CDR1 LGHNA and CDR2 YSLEER. V was cut by 4 bases and J by 1 base, with 15 bases left in between. The CDR3 is 16 amino acids.